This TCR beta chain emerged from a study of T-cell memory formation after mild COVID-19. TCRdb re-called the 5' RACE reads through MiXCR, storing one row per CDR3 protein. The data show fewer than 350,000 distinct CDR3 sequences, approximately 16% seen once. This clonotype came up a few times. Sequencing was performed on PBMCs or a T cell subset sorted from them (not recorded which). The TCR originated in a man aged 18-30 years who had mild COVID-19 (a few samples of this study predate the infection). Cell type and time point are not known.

The CDR3 DNA sequence: TGTGCCAGTACGAGGTCAGGGACCGGGGAGCTGTTTTTT. Amino acids: CASTRSGTGELFF. The rearrangement links TRBV2 to TRBJ2-2, with D possibly matching TRBD1 (5 bases). Germline CDR1 is SNHLY and CDR2 is FYNNEI. The CDR3 has 13 residues. V dropped 9 bases and J dropped 5 bases, with 13 bases sitting between them.